What follows describes a single T cell receptor beta chain. Produced via immunoSEQ multiplex PCR; TCRdb's table is partial and in-frame only. The sample carries roughly 15,000 clones, 78% recorded once. This sample is drawn from a study of T cell repertoires in ileal Crohn's disease. Sequencing used ileal tissue. This receptor was obtained from an adult with Crohn's disease.

CDR3: CAISEQGYNSPLHF. The CDR3, as DNA: TGTGCCATCAGTGAACAGGGGTATAATTCACCCCTCCACTTT. The chain joins TRBV10-3 to TRBJ1-6, with 7 bases aligning to TRBD1. CDR3 length equals 14 residues. The V gene's germline CDR1 is ENHRY and CDR2 SYGVKD. Trimming cost V 3 bases and J 4 bases; bases outside gene matches: 0.